These T cell receptor beta chains were read from a single sample in a study of CD8+CD57+ T cells in acquired aplastic anemia. TCRdb reanalysed the reads using MiXCR and keeps one entry per CDR3 protein. The table shows over 150,000 distinct CDR3 sequences, with over 50% occurring only once. The sample was sorted CD4+, CD8+, or CD8+CD57+ T cells (not recorded which) from PBMCs. The receptors originated from a human donor with aplastic anemia. CDR3s include the opening cysteine and the closing phenylalanine or tryptophan. Fields, in order: J gene, D gene, clone size, V gene, CDR3 length, CDR3 DNA, CDR3 protein. A D gene is named only where the DNA matches it firmly. Expanded clones get a size class; other rows say once, few or many, or leave the size out.

TRBJ1-2 - once TRBV7-6 15 TGTGCCAGCAGCTTAGTGGCAGGGAGTCCGGGTGGCTACACCTTC CASSLVAGSPGGYTF
TRBJ1-2 TRBD1 - TRBV7-3 15 TGTGCCAGCAGCTTTACCCCGACAGGGGGCCGCGGCTACACCTTC CASSFTPTGGRGYTF
TRBJ1-4 - - TRBV19 13 TGTGCCAGTAGCTTCTTCGGGCAAGAAAAACTGTTTTTT CASSFFGQEKLFF
TRBJ1-2 - many TRBV5-1 16 TGCGCCAGCAGCTTGGCTAGTCCATCCCTGACCCGCGGCTACACCTTC CASSLASPSLTRGYTF
TRBJ2-7 - many TRBV10-2 12 TGCGCCAGCAGTACCGACCGGCTCGAGCAGTACTTC CASSTDRLEQYF
TRBJ2-3 TRBD2 - TRBV10-2 18 TGCGCCAGCAGTGAGATGATATCGGGGGGGCGGGGCACAGATACGCAGTATTTT CASSEMISGGRGTDTQYF
TRBJ2-7 - many TRBV7-2 13 TGTGCCAGCAGCTTCTTTACAGGTTACGAGCAGTACTTC CASSFFTGYEQYF
TRBJ2-1 - - TRBV29-1 12 TGCAGCGTTGTGAGTGGTAGCCATGAGCAGTTCTTC CSVVSGSHEQFF
TRBJ2-1 TRBD1 - TRBV2 14 TGTGCCAGCAGTCGGACAGGGGTAGACAATGAGCAGTTCTTC CASSRTGVDNEQFF
TRBJ2-1 - - TRBV25-1 13 TGTGCCAGCAGTGCGGGCCTCGGCTATGAGCAGTTCTTC CASSAGLGYEQFF
TRBJ2-7 - - TRBV2 14 TGTGCCAGCAGTGAAAGTGGGCCATCCTGGGAGCAGTACTTC CASSESGPSWEQYF
TRBJ1-2 - many TRBV5-4 15 TGTGCCAGCAGACCCTTGGGGGACAAGGACTATGGCTACACCTTC CASRPLGDKDYGYTF
TRBJ1-2 - - TRBV10-3 14 TGTGCCATCAGTGGCTGGCGGGGGAACTATGGCTACACCTTC CAISGWRGNYGYTF
TRBJ2-3 - - TRBV10-3 14 TGTGCCATCAGTGATATTGGGCAATCAGATACGCAGTATTTT CAISDIGQSDTQYF
TRBJ2-1 - - TRBV18 16 TGTGCCAGCTCCCGCATCGGGGGCGGTGAGTACAATGAGCAGTTCTTC CASSRIGGGEYNEQFF
TRBJ1-4 - - TRBV7-6 15 TGTGCCAGCAGCTTATCGGCGGGTTATAATGAAAAACTGTTTTTT CASSLSAGYNEKLFF
TRBJ2-7 TRBD1 - TRBV12-3/TRBV12-4 15 TGTGCCAGCAGTCCCGGGACAGGGGGCGTCCACGAGCAGTACTTC CASSPGTGGVHEQYF
TRBJ2-2 - - TRBV7-3 13 TGTGCCAGCAGCTTATATGGGAACGGGGAGCTGTTTTTT CASSLYGNGELFF
TRBJ2-7 - - TRBV29-1 12 TGCAGCGTTGGTGAAGGGGGCTACGAGCAGTACTTC CSVGEGGYEQYF
TRBJ1-2 - - TRBV10-2 14 TGCGCCAGCAGTGAGGTAGGGGAGGGTCGTGGCTACACCTTC CASSEVGEGRGYTF
TRBJ1-2 - once TRBV5-6 16 TGTGCCAGCAGCCTTGGACTACGCGGGACCACCTATGGCTACACCTTC CASSLGLRGTTYGYTF
TRBJ1-3 - - TRBV9 16 TGTGCCAGCAGCGTAGGTCATCGGCAGCTCGGAAACACCATATATTTT CASSVGHRQLGNTIYF
TRBJ2-7 - - TRBV3-1 16 TGTGCCAGCAGCCAAGCGGGGTTAAACGAGGACTACGAGCAGTACTTC CASSQAGLNEDYEQYF
TRBJ2-7 - - TRBV2 12 TGTGCCAGCTTAGGGAGCGCCTACGAGCAGTACTTC CASLGSAYEQYF
TRBJ1-2 - - TRBV19 13 TGTGCCAGTAGATCCGCATTCGGCTATGGCTACACCTTC CASRSAFGYGYTF
TRBJ1-6 - - TRBV6-1 13 TGTGCCATTATGGGACCGACGAATTCACCCCTCCACTTT CAIMGPTNSPLHF
TRBJ2-3 TRBD1 many TRBV6-1 15 TGTGCCAGCACCGCGGACAGGACCTTGTGGGATACGCAGTATTTT CASTADRTLWDTQYF
TRBJ2-3 TRBD1 few TRBV15 15 TGTGCCACCAGCCCCCAGGGGGCGGCAACAGATACGCAGTATTTT CATSPQGAATDTQYF
TRBJ2-1 - - TRBV3-1 15 TGTGCCAGCAGTCTGTCGACAGGAACCTACAATGAGCAGTTCTTC CASSLSTGTYNEQFF
TRBJ1-6 - - TRBV7-6 15 TGTGCCAGCAGCCTCAGTAGCACAAATAATTCACCCCTCCACTTT CASSLSSTNNSPLHF
TRBJ2-1 TRBD1 - TRBV5-1 14 TGCGCCAGCACCTACAGGGGGCTGTACAATGAGCAGTTCTTC CASTYRGLYNEQFF
TRBJ2-7 - many TRBV9 13 TGTGCCAGCAGCGCCCAACTGAGCTACGAGCAGTACTTC CASSAQLSYEQYF
TRBJ2-5 TRBD2 - TRBV20-1 14 TGCAGTGCCGCGACTAGCGGGGGACAAGAGACCCAGTACTTC CSAATSGGQETQYF
TRBJ1-1 - once TRBV12-3/TRBV12-4 14 TGTGCCAGCAGTTTGGGGCGGACCGTCCATGAAGCTTTCTTT CASSLGRTVHEAFF
TRBJ2-7 - many TRBV7-8 14 TGTGCCAGCAGCTTATTCCCGGGTTCCTACGAGCAGTACTTC CASSLFPGSYEQYF
TRBJ2-7 - many TRBV27 11 TGTGCCAGCAGTTGGGGGGACGAGCAGTACTTC CASSWGDEQYF
TRBJ2-5 - - TRBV10-3 13 TGTGCCATCAGTGAGTACAGACAAGAGACCCAGTACTTC CAISEYRQETQYF
TRBJ2-7 - many TRBV7-6 14 TGTGCCAGCAGCTTGAGGACGGAGAACTACGAGCAGTACTTC CASSLRTENYEQYF
TRBJ1-2 - - TRBV2 12 TGTGCCAGCAGTGACTCCACCTATGGCTACACCTTC CASSDSTYGYTF